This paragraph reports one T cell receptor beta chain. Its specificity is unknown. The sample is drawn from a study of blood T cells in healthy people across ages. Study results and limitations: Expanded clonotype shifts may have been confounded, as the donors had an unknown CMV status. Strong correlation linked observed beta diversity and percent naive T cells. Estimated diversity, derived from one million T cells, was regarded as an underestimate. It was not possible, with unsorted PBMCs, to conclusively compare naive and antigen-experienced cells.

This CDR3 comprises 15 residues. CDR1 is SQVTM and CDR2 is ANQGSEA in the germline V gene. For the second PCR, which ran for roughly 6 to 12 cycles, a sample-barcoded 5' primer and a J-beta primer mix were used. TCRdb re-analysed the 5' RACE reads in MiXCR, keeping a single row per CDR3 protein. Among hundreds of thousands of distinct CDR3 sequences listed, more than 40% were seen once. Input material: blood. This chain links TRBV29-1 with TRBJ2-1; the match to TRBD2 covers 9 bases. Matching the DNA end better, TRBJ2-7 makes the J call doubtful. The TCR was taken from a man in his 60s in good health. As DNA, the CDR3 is TGCAGCGTTGAAGAGACTAGCGGTGCCTACAATGAGCAGTACTTC. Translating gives CSVEETSGAYNEQYF.